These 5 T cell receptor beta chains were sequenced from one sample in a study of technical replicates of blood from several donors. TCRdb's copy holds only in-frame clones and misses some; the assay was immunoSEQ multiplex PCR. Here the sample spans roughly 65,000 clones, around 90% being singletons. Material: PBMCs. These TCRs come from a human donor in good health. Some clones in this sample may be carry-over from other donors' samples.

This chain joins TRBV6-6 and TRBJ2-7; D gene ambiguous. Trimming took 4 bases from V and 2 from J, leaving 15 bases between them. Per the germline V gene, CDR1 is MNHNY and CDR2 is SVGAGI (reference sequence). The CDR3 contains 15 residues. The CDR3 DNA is TGTGCCAGCAGTTCTGCAGATTTACATCCCTACGAGCAGTACTTC. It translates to CASSSADLHPYEQYF.

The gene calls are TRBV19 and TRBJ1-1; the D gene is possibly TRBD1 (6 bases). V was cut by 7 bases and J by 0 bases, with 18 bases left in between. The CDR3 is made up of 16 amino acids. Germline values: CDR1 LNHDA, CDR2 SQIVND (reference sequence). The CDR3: CASTLDRGAMNTEAFF. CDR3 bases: TGTGCCAGTACTTTGGACAGAGGGGCCATGAACACTGAAGCTTTCTTT.

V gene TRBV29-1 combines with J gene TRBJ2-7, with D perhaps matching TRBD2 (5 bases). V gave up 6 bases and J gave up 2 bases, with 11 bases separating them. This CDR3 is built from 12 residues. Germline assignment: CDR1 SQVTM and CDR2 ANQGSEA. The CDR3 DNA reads TGCAGCGTCGCCGGGATCCCCTACGAGCAGTACTTC. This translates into CSVAGIPYEQYF.

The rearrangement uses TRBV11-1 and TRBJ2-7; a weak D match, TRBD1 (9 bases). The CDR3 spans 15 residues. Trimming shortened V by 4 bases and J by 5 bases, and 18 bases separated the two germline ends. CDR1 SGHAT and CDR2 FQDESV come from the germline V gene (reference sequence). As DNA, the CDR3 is TGTGCCAGCAGCTCGGGGGGGGACAGGGCCAACGAGCAGTACTTC. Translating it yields CASSSGGDRANEQYF.

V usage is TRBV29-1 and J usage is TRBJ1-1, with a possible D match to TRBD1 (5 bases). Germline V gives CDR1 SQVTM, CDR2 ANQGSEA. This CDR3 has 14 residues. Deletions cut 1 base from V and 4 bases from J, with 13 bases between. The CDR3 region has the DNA TGCAGCGTTGAAGGGGGGGAATTGGGCACTGAAGCTTTCTTT. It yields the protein CSVEGGELGTEAFF.